Listed below are T cell receptor beta chains from one sample, sequenced in a study of T cell responses to AZD1222 COVID-19 vaccine. The protocol was immunoSEQ multiplex PCR, while the TCRdb copy is restricted to in-frame clones and leaves out a portion. The sample consists of 95,000 to 150,000 clones, 92% of them appearing once. This material consisted of peripheral blood, taken 28 days after the second AZD1222 dose. These receptors originate from an adult who received the AZD1222 COVID-19 vaccine. Each CDR3 is given with its conserved first and last residue. Each record gives: J gene, V gene, clone size, D gene, CDR3 protein, CDR3 DNA. D genes are given only for firm matches. Where a row states a size, it is once, few, many or the class of an expanded clone; other rows omit it.

>TRBJ2-5|TRBV4-1|.|TRBD1
CASSQSPGTGVRETQYF
TGCGCCAGCAGCCAGTCGCCCGGGACAGGGGTTCGAGAGACCCAGTACTTC
>TRBJ1-2|TRBV19|.|.
CASSPRGSYGYTF
TGTGCCAGTAGCCCCAGGGGAAGCTATGGCTACACCTTC
>TRBJ1-2|TRBV9|once|.
CASSVAYGGYTF
TGTGCCAGCAGCGTAGCTTACGGGGGCTACACCTTC
>TRBJ1-4|TRBV11-2|.|.
CASSPDAGRGEKLFF
TGTGCCAGCAGCCCCGACGCAGGGCGAGGCGAAAAACTGTTTTTT
>TRBJ1-1|TRBV6-2/TRBV6-3|.|.
CASSPEQGKGGAEAFF
TGTGCCAGCAGCCCTGAACAGGGAAAAGGAGGCGCTGAAGCTTTCTTT
>TRBJ2-5|TRBV5-4|.|.
CASSLAVARGGGQQETQYF
TGTGCCAGCAGCTTGGCCGTAGCTCGGGGAGGGGGGCAACAAGAGACCCAGTACTTC
>TRBJ2-5|TRBV7-6|.|.
CASNHPTGIGETQYF
TGTGCCAGCAACCACCCTACAGGGATCGGAGAGACCCAGTACTTC
>TRBJ2-7|TRBV27|few|TRBD2
CASSYSGGPIYEQYF
TGTGCCAGCAGTTATAGCGGGGGGCCTATCTACGAGCAGTACTTC
>TRBJ2-7|TRBV3-1/TRBV3-2|.|.
CASSQDRRDFDSYEQYF
TGTGCCAGCAGCCAAGATCGTCGGGACTTTGACTCCTACGAGCAGTACTTC
>TRBJ1-3|TRBV6-4|once|.
CASSDSYPEWVSIYF
TGTGCCAGCAGTGACTCGTACCCGGAGTGGGTCTCCATATATTTT
>TRBJ2-1|TRBV5-1|.|TRBD2
CASSTELAGEPNEQFF
TGCGCCAGCAGCACCGAACTAGCGGGGGAACCCAATGAGCAGTTCTTC
>TRBJ1-5|TRBV28|.|.
CASSLLGGGGNQPQHF
TGTGCCAGCAGTTTACTCGGGGGGGGTGGCAATCAGCCCCAGCATTTT
>TRBJ2-7|TRBV24-1|.|TRBD1
CATSDSTGGYEQYF
TGTGCCACCAGTGATTCGACAGGGGGGTACGAGCAGTACTTC
>TRBJ2-6|TRBV7-2|.|.
CASSSGGGRISGANVLTF
TGTGCCAGCAGCTCCGGTGGGGGACGAATATCTGGGGCCAACGTCCTGACTTTC
>TRBJ1-6|TRBV5-1|.|TRBD1
CASSLAVSGGRNSPLHF
TGCGCCAGCAGCTTGGCCGTCTCAGGGGGGCGGAATTCACCCCTCCACTTT
>TRBJ2-3|TRBV24-1|.|.
CATEYSGQGGTDTQYF
TGTGCCACGGAGTATTCCGGCCAGGGTGGAACAGATACGCAGTATTTT